This is a list of T cell receptor beta chains from one sample in a study of blood T cells in healthy people across ages. TCRdb re-called the 5' RACE reads with MiXCR, one entry per CDR3 protein. Altogether about 1.8 million distinct CDR3 sequences are present, 49% being singletons, with the ten largest covering over 2%. Sequencing was done on a sample of blood. The source of these receptors is a woman between 35 and 50 years old in good health. CDR3s include the opening cysteine and the closing phenylalanine or tryptophan. D genes are given only for firm matches. Only part of the rows carry a size: once, few, many, or a class if the clone is expanded.

>TRBD2|TRBJ2-7|few|TRBV24-1
CATSAKGLPYEQYF
TGTGCCACCAGTGCTAAGGGACTACCCTACGAGCAGTACTTC
>NA|TRBJ2-5|NA|TRBV7-2
CASSSAGAREQYF
TGTGCCAGCAGCTCGGCGGGGGCACGAGAGCAGTACTTC
>TRBD1|TRBJ2-3|many|TRBV20-1
CSATGRTGQITDTQYF
TGCAGTGCTACAGGCAGAACGGGACAGATCACAGATACGCAGTATTTT
>TRBD2|TRBJ2-3|NA|TRBV20-1
CSAPSGVGDTQYF
TGCAGTGCTCCTAGCGGGGTGGGAGATACGCAGTATTTT
>NA|TRBJ2-6|NA|TRBV5-6
CASVKLLKDYSGANVLTF
TGTGCCAGCGTGAAATTACTGAAGGACTACTCTGGGGCCAACGTCCTGACTTTC
>NA|TRBJ2-3|few|TRBV6-2/TRBV6-3
CASSYQDTQYF
TGTGCCAGCAGTTATCAAGATACGCAGTATTTT
>NA|TRBJ1-2|NA|TRBV18
CASSPTNRAANYGYTF
TGTGCCAGCTCACCGACTAATAGAGCAGCTAACTATGGCTACACCTTC
>NA|TRBJ2-7|NA|TRBV6-2/TRBV6-3
CASSFYRAQSYEQYF
TGTGCCAGCAGCTTTTACAGGGCCCAATCCTACGAGCAGTACTTC
>NA|TRBJ2-4|few|TRBV7-8
CASSSDIPKNIQYF
TGTGCCAGCAGCAGCGACATCCCCAAAAACATTCAGTACTTC
>NA|TRBJ1-6|few|TRBV6-5
CASSYSTAQGVPLHF
TGTGCCAGCAGTTACTCGACAGCCCAAGGTGTACCCCTCCACTTT
>NA|TRBJ1-4|NA|TRBV20-1
CSARGALENLFF
TGCAGTGCTAGGGGGGCGCTTGAAAACCTGTTTTTT
>NA|TRBJ2-7|NA|TRBV6-6
CASSPRALAGEQYF
TGTGCCAGCAGTCCCCGGGCCTTGGCGGGGGAGCAGTACTTC
>TRBD1|TRBJ1-2|few|TRBV29-1
CSVGQGAEGGYTF
TGCAGCGTAGGACAGGGGGCGGAAGGAGGCTACACCTTC
>NA|TRBJ2-1|NA|TRBV4-3
CASSQDWNSSYNEQFF
TGCGCCAGCAGCCAAGACTGGAATAGCTCCTACAATGAGCAGTTCTTC
>NA|TRBJ2-1|NA|TRBV5-1
CASSLGGWGADEQFF
TGCGCCAGCAGCTTGGGGGGTTGGGGAGCTGATGAGCAGTTCTTC
>TRBD1|TRBJ1-2|NA|TRBV28
CASSLPSGGGGYTF
TGTGCCAGCAGTTTACCCTCAGGGGGCGGAGGCTACACCTTC
>TRBD2|TRBJ2-1|few|TRBV24-1
CATSDTGTSSEQFF
TGTGCCACCAGTGACACCGGGACTAGTAGTGAGCAGTTCTTC
>TRBD1|TRBJ1-2|NA|TRBV29-1
CSVSVQGGGGYTF
TGCAGCGTTAGCGTCCAGGGGGGCGGTGGCTACACCTTC
>NA|TRBJ1-1|once|TRBV25-1
CASSGGPGQAFF
TGTGCCAGCAGTGGGGGCCCAGGGCAAGCTTTCTTT
>TRBD1|TRBJ1-2|few|TRBV29-1
CSVGDRSYLNGYTF
TGCAGCGTTGGGGACAGAAGTTATCTGAATGGCTACACCTTC
>TRBD1|TRBJ2-3|NA|TRBV29-1
CSVRTGADTQYF
TGCAGCGTAAGGACAGGGGCAGATACGCAGTATTTT
>TRBD1|TRBJ2-5|NA|TRBV28
CASSSTKSTGSRETQYF
TGTGCCAGCAGTTCCACAAAATCGACAGGGTCGCGAGAGACCCAGTACTTC
>TRBD2|TRBJ2-1|few|TRBV6-2/TRBV6-3
CASSLWRGEHNEQFF
TGTGCCAGCAGTTTATGGCGGGGGGAACACAATGAGCAGTTCTTC
>NA|TRBJ2-7|NA|TRBV9
CASSPRPEGGEQYF
TGTGCCAGCAGCCCCCGCCCCGAAGGCGGCGAGCAGTACTTC
>NA|TRBJ2-7|NA|TRBV27
CASRGTSRPYEQYF
TGTGCCAGCAGAGGGACTTCTCGTCCCTACGAGCAGTACTTC